These T cell receptor beta chains were read from a single sample in a study of control samples from healthy donors and cancer patients. Clones were sequenced by immunoSEQ multiplex PCR, and TCRdb holds only the in-frame ones, with some missing. The repertoire consists of approximately 110,000 clones, with roughly nine tenths occurring once and the leading ten covering 6% to 8%. Sequencing was carried out using blood. Receptor source: a woman in her late teens or twenties in good health. Both conserved end residues are part of each CDR3. D genes are given only for firm matches. Size tells how often a clone was seen (once, few, many) or the class of an expanded clone, and some rows leave it out.

TGTGCCAGCAGTTTTCTTAAGTCGTGGGGGAGCACTGAAGCTTTCTTT	CASSFLKSWGSTEAFF	.	TRBJ1-1	TRBV28	.
TGTGCCAGCAGTTTGGGCCGACCCACTGAGCAGTTCTTC	CASSLGRPTEQFF	.	TRBJ2-1	TRBV12-3/TRBV12-4	.
TGTGCCAGCAGATTGTACGGGACAGGGGGCACAGATACGCAGTATTTT	CASRLYGTGGTDTQYF	many	TRBJ2-3	TRBV27	TRBD1
TGTGCCAGCAGCCTGGGACTAGCAGGCACAGATACGCAGTATTTT	CASSLGLAGTDTQYF	.	TRBJ2-3	TRBV7-2	TRBD2
TGTGCCAGCAGTTTAGTGCAGGGTGGGGAGACCCAGTACTTC	CASSLVQGGETQYF	.	TRBJ2-5	TRBV28	.
TGCAGCGTTGATGGGCTAGCCGGCAATGAGCAGTTCTTC	CSVDGLAGNEQFF	.	TRBJ2-1	TRBV29-1	.
TGTGCCAGCAGTGGGTATGGGGCATATAATTCACCCCTCCACTTT	CASSGYGAYNSPLHF	.	TRBJ1-6	TRBV2	.
TGTGCCAGCAGTGGTCTGACAGGCCTTGAAGCTTTCTTT	CASSGLTGLEAFF	.	TRBJ1-1	TRBV27	.
TGTGCCAGCAGTTTCATGGGACTAGCGGGAACATCCTACGAGCAGTACTTC	CASSFMGLAGTSYEQYF	.	TRBJ2-7	TRBV28	TRBD2
TGTGCCAGCAGCCAAGGGACTAGCGGTCGGGGGACCCAGTACTTC	CASSQGTSGRGTQYF	.	TRBJ2-5	TRBV3-1/TRBV3-2	TRBD2
TGTGCCAGCAGCCTAGGATCAGGGAATTCACCCCTCCACTTT	CASSLGSGNSPLHF	few	TRBJ1-6	TRBV7-8	.
TGCGCCAGCAGCTTGGTCGGGGGGACCTGGGATACGCAGTATTTT	CASSLVGGTWDTQYF	.	TRBJ2-3	TRBV5-1	TRBD2
TGTGCCAGCAGTTCGTTTGCAGATACGCAGTATTTT	CASSSFADTQYF	.	TRBJ2-3	TRBV27	.
TGTGCCAGCAGTTACAGGGGAAACACTGAAGCTTTCTTT	CASSYRGNTEAFF	.	TRBJ1-1	TRBV6-2/TRBV6-3	.
TGTGCCAGCCACGACAGGGTCCGGGGCAATGAGCAGTTCTTC	CASHDRVRGNEQFF	once	TRBJ2-1	TRBV7-2	TRBD1
TGCGCCAGCAGCTTTTTCCGGCAGGGGACCCGTATACTAGCCAAAAACATTCAGTACTTC	CASSFFRQGTRILAKNIQYF	.	TRBJ2-4	TRBV5-1	.
TGTGCCAGCAGTTTATTAGGGATTCAGCCCCAGCATTTT	CASSLLGIQPQHF	.	TRBJ1-5	TRBV12-3/TRBV12-4	.
TGTGCCACCAAGCCCCGGTTCGAAGAGACCCAGTACTTC	CATKPRFEETQYF	.	TRBJ2-5	TRBV24-1	.
TGTGCCAGCAGTTACTCCTTACTAGTTAACCAAGAGACCCAGTACTTC	CASSYSLLVNQETQYF	.	TRBJ2-5	TRBV6-5	.
TGCGCCAGCAGCTTGGGTCTGACACCAAACTATGGCTACACCTTC	CASSLGLTPNYGYTF	.	TRBJ1-2	TRBV5-1	.
TGTGCCAGCAGCAAAGTCAGGGGACGAACCATATATTTT	CASSKVRGRTIYF	.	TRBJ1-3	TRBV21-1	.
TGTGCCAGCAGCCAAACCTTGAACACTGAAGCTTTCTTT	CASSQTLNTEAFF	.	TRBJ1-1	TRBV7-2	.
TGTGCCAGCCGACAGGGGAGGAACACTGAAGCTTTCTTT	CASRQGRNTEAFF	.	TRBJ1-1	TRBV11-2	TRBD1
TGTGCCAGTAAGGGGGGTTGGAGCAATCAGCCCCAGCATTTT	CASKGGWSNQPQHF	.	TRBJ1-5	TRBV19	.
TGTGCCAGCAGTTTACGGACGGCGGGGCAGTACTTC	CASSLRTAGQYF	.	TRBJ2-7	TRBV28	.
TGTGCCAGCAGCCCCACCAGACTAGCGGGGGGAAGAACCGGGGAGCTGTTTTTT	CASSPTRLAGGRTGELFF	.	TRBJ2-2	TRBV13	TRBD2
TGTGCCAGCAGTTTGTTGTCCGCCATGAACACTGAAGCTTTCTTT	CASSLLSAMNTEAFF	.	TRBJ1-1	TRBV28	.
TGTGCCAGCAGTGCGGGGGGTGGAAATTCACCCCTCCACTTT	CASSAGGGNSPLHF	.	TRBJ1-6	TRBV2	.
TGTGCCAGCAGCGACGGACAGGGGAGAGGCTACACCTTC	CASSDGQGRGYTF	.	TRBJ1-2	TRBV28	TRBD1
TGTGCCAGCAGCCAAGATCTAGTTGGCGGGAGCTCCTACAATGAGCAGTTCTTC	CASSQDLVGGSSYNEQFF	.	TRBJ2-1	TRBV4-2	TRBD2
TGTGCCAGCAGTTCTGTGGCAGGGGGGGCGGGTGGCTATGGCTACACCTTC	CASSSVAGGAGGYGYTF	.	TRBJ1-2	TRBV27	TRBD1
TGTGCCAGCAGCCCGTTAGAGACCCAGTACTTC	CASSPLETQYF	.	TRBJ2-5	TRBV7-6	.
TGTGCCAGCAGCCGCCCTAGCGGGAGAAAGTTCACCGGGGAGCTGTTTTTT	CASSRPSGRKFTGELFF	.	TRBJ2-2	TRBV7-6	TRBD2
TGTGCCAGCAGCTTAGTTTCTCTCAATAATGAAAAACTGTTTTTT	CASSLVSLNNEKLFF	.	TRBJ1-4	TRBV7-2	.
TGTGCCAGTTTTAGTCAGGGGCTCCCGAGGGAGCAGTACTTC	CASFSQGLPREQYF	.	TRBJ2-7	TRBV27	.
TGTGCCAGCAGCTTAGTGCGACAGGGGACCTACGAGCAGTACTTC	CASSLVRQGTYEQYF	few	TRBJ2-7	TRBV7-2	TRBD1
TGTGCCAGCTCACCACTCCCGGGACAGGCTGGTAATGAAAAACTGTTTTTT	CASSPLPGQAGNEKLFF	.	TRBJ1-4	TRBV18	TRBD1
TGTGCCAGCAGTTACGGGCTAGCGGGGGGTGATACGCAGTATTTT	CASSYGLAGGDTQYF	.	TRBJ2-3	TRBV6-2/TRBV6-3	TRBD2
TGTGCCAGCAGCGTAGAGGGTACGGGCTCTGGAAACACCATATATTTT	CASSVEGTGSGNTIYF	.	TRBJ1-3	TRBV9	.
TGTGCCAGCAGTCCCCCCTCCCGGGACAGGGCCCACACAGATACGCAGTATTTT	CASSPPSRDRAHTDTQYF	.	TRBJ2-3	TRBV6-6	TRBD1
TGTGCCAGCAGCCGGGGCCCGGGTACTGAAGCTTTCTTT	CASSRGPGTEAFF	.	TRBJ1-1	TRBV7-3	.
TGTGCCAGCAGCTCAGGGGGACAGGGGGCGCGCGAAAACATTCAGTACTTC	CASSSGGQGARENIQYF	.	TRBJ2-4	TRBV9	TRBD1
TGTGCCAGCAGCCAAGCGGGACAGGCCTACAATGAGCAGTTCTTC	CASSQAGQAYNEQFF	.	TRBJ2-1	TRBV3-1/TRBV3-2	TRBD1
TGTGCCTGGAGTGTAATGGCAGTCCATAATTCACCCCTCCACTTT	CAWSVMAVHNSPLHF	.	TRBJ1-6	TRBV30	.
TGTGCCAGCAGCACAACCCCAACAGCATACACTGAAGCTTTCTTT	CASSTTPTAYTEAFF	.	TRBJ1-1	TRBV7-2	.
TGTGCCAGCAGCTTAGGGGTAGCTAGCGGCCAAGAGACCCAGTACTTC	CASSLGVASGQETQYF	.	TRBJ2-5	TRBV7-3	TRBD2
TGCAGCGTTGAAAGTCGAGGCAGGCTCGGATACGAGCAGTACTTC	CSVESRGRLGYEQYF	.	TRBJ2-7	TRBV29-1	.
TGTGCCAGCAGTTTTGGAGGGGCTACTAATCAGCCCCAGCATTTT	CASSFGGATNQPQHF	.	TRBJ1-5	TRBV27	.
TGTGCCAGCAGTTATCTCGAAAAACTGTTTTTT	CASSYLEKLFF	.	TRBJ1-4	TRBV28	.
TGTGCCAGCAGCCAACTCACAGGGGGAGAAAAACTGTTTTTT	CASSQLTGGEKLFF	once	TRBJ1-4	TRBV3-1/TRBV3-2	TRBD1